This TCR beta chain derives from a study of beta chain features in type 1 diabetes listed by TCRdb under 2018. In the study overall: No differences in mean age, gender distribution, total cell number or subset yield were found between patients and healthy donors. Across all samples, 107,917,701 sorted cells were examined, and cell number per subset correlated strongly with RNA yield. The study compared the TCRB repertoires of sorted circulating CD4+ T cell subsets in recently diagnosed type 1 diabetes patients with those in matched healthy donors. Regulatory and stem cell-like memory subsets were obtained from only 8 patients and roughly 8 healthy donors, while naive and central memory subsets were obtained from all 28 donors. Study-wide findings and limitations: Because the HLA sub-analyses included only small numbers of individuals, any influence of HLA type on TCRB rearrangement was left unresolved. Because cDNA was sequenced instead of genomic DNA, highly expressing activated cells could be over-represented, though the groups showed no difference in activation or CD3 levels. At VDJ recombination sites, patients with type 1 diabetes made fewer insertions and deleted more nucleotides, a pattern implying thymic rearrangement abnormalities. Type 1 diabetes patients showed a moderate but significant shortening of TCRB CDR3 length in all four CD4+ subsets. Shorter templates might have been favored by PCR, but patient and control samples were amplified and corrected together, so both groups would have been affected equally by any skew. Naive, central memory and regulatory TCRB repertoires appeared to be more alike among patients than among healthy donors.

From each donor, a single peripheral blood sample of roughly 0.11 L on average was drawn into heparinised tubes. Naive, central memory, regulatory and stem cell-like memory CD4+ T cells were sorted on a BD FACSAria II using a panel including CD45RO, CCR7, CD25, CD127, CD95 and CD27. Purity was above 98% for every sorted population. PBMCs were isolated right away by Lymphoprep density gradient centrifugation and were stained directly, without culture. So that batch effects would be minimized, each experiment stained and sorted samples in pairs, pairing one healthy donor with one patient. The cysteine opens and the phenylalanine closes a CDR3 of 13 amino acids. The DNA shown is the 39-base CDR3, in frame from base 1. CDR1 and CDR2 (SGHDT, YYEEEE) derive from the germline V gene. V drops 2 bases and J drops 6 bases, leaving 9 bases in between. In its sample, this clone was seen once. Its antigen is unknown. One base away there is no much larger clone; base qualities are not given.

The entire amount of isolated RNA was reverse transcribed using the High Capacity cDNA Reverse Transcription Kit, so the sequenced TCRB transcripts were expressed ones. Deep immunoSEQ sequencing was applied to naive, central memory and regulatory T cell samples, giving an average of about 3.8 million total reads per sample. Sorted cells were lysed in RLT buffer, and RNA was extracted using DNase-treated RNeasy Micro or Mini kits according to cell number. Each cell subset was processed on its own to prevent cross-contamination, while patient and healthy donor samples were processed together. TCRB sequences were amplified from cDNA with the immunoSEQ multiplex PCR, producing 87-bp fragments spanning the CDR3 region. The amplicons were sequenced using the Illumina HiSeq platform. Per the original workflow: PCR bias was computationally corrected using synthetic template baselines, reads within Hamming distance 2 were collapsed, and singletons that could not be merged were discarded. Reads were aligned against IMGT so that V, D and J genes, CDR3 length and insertions or deletions at six rearrangement sites could be assigned. Clonotype counts were normalized to sorted cell number within each subset before computing true diversity and Gini coefficients with the tcR R package. The overlap coefficient, calculated on TCRB nucleotide sequences, was used to measure repertoire sharing. Out-of-frame TCRB sequences from naive cells were analyzed to stand in for the pre-selection repertoire. Held by TCRdb, this immuneACCESS table contains in-frame sequences only and omits some clones. Under half of the omission traces to an unresolved V gene where checked; the cause of the rest is unknown. Clonal size and the V and J genes are those of that table, whereas D and trimming came from the DNA. For this sample the table gives 640,000 or so clones, of which roughly 13% were detected only once. The ten largest clones represent roughly 0.022% of the sample.

Sequenced material: naive CD4+ T cells from blood. This specimen's cell subset or site label, interpreted: true naive CD4+ T cells. The TCR sequence derives from a young man with type 1 diabetes. This chain joins TRBV5-6 to TRBJ2-1; no D gene call is confident. The CDR3 has the sequence CASSLTVANEQFF. The DNA sequence is given as TGTGCCAGCAGCTTAACAGTCGCCAATGAGCAGTTCTTC.